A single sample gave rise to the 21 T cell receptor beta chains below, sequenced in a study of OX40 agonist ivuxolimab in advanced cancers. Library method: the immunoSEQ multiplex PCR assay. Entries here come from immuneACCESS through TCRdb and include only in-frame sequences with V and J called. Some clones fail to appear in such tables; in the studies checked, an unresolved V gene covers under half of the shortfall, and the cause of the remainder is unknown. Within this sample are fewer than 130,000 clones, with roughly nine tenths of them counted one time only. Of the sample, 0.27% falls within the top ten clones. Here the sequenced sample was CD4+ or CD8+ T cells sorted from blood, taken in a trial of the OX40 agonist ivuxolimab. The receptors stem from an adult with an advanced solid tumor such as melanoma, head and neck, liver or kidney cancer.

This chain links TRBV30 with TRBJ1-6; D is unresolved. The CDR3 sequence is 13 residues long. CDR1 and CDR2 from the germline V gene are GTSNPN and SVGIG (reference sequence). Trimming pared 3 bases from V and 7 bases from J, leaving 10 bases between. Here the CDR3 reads CAWSPGWNSPLHF. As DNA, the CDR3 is TGTGCCTGGAGCCCCGGGTGGAATTCACCCCTCCACTTT.

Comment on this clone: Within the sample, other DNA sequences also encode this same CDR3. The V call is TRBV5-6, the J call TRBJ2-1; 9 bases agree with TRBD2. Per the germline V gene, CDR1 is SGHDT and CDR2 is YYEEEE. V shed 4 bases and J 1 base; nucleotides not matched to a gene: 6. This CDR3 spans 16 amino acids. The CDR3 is CASSRRLAGSYNEQFF. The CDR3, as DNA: TGTGCCAGCAGCCGCCGGCTAGCGGGATCCTACAATGAGCAGTTCTTC. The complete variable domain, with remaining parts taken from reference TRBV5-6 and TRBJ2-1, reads DAGVTQSPTHLIKTRGQQVTLRCSPKSGHDTVSWYQQALGQGPQFIFQYYEEEERQRGNFPDRFSGHQFPNYSSELNVNALLLGDSALYLCASSRRLAGSYNEQFFGPGTRLTVL.

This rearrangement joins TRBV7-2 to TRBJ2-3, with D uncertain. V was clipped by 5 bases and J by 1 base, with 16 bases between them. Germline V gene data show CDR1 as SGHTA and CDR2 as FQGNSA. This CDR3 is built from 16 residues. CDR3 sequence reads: CASSIGPPGGTDTQYF. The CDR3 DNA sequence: TGTGCCAGCAGCATCGGGCCCCCTGGGGGCACAGATACGCAGTATTTT.

For the CDR3, the DNA is TGTGCCAGCAGCCGGACTAGCGGGCGGGGGGGTACGCAGTATTTT. Translation: CASSRTSGRGGTQYF. The rearrangement uses TRBV7-2 and TRBJ2-3; the match to TRBD2 covers 11 bases. Trimming at V came to 5 bases and at J to 8 bases, leaving 9 bases not matched to a gene. CDR3 length equals 15 residues. CDR1 and CDR2 (germline): SGHTA, FQGNSA.

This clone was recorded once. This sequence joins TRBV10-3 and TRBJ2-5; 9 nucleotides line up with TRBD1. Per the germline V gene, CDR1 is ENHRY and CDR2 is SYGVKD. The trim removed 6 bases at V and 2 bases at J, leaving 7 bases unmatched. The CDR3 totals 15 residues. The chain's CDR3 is CAISADRGIQETQYF. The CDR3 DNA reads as TGTGCCATCAGCGCGGACAGGGGAATACAAGAGACCCAGTACTTC.

DNA of the CDR3: TGCAGCGTTCCGGTTCCGGGGGCCTACAATGAGCAGTTCTTC. The encoded protein is CSVPVPGAYNEQFF. This chain joins TRBV29-1 and TRBJ2-1; the D gene is possibly TRBD2 (6 bases). V dropped 5 bases and J dropped 2 bases, with 13 bases sitting between them. CDR3 length: 14 amino acids. CDR1 and CDR2 (germline): SQVTM, ANQGSEA.

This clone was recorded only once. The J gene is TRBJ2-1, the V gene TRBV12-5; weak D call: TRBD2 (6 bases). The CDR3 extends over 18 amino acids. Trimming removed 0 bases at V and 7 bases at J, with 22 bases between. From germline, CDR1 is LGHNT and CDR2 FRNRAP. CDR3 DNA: TGTGCTAGTGGTTTGGTTCGGTCCACGGGGGTTCTTCAGAATGAGCAGTTCTTC. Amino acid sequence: CASGLVRSTGVLQNEQFF. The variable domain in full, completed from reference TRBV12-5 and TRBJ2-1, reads DARVTQTPRHKVTEMGQEVTMRCQPILGHNTVFWYRQTMMQGLELLAYFRNRAPLDDSGMPKDRFSAEMPDATLATLKIQPSEPRDSAVYFCASGLVRSTGVLQNEQFFGPGTRLTVL.

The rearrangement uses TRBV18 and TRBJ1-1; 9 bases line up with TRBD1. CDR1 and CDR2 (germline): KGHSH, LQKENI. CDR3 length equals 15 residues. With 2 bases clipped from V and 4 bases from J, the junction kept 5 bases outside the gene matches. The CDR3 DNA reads TGTGCCAGCTCACCAGAAGGGACAGGGTTCACTGAAGCTTTCTTT. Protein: CASSPEGTGFTEAFF.

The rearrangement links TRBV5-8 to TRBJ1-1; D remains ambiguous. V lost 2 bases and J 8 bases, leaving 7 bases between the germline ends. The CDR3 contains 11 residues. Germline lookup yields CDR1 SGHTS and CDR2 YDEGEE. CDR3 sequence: CASSLRVEAFF. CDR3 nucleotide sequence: TGTGCCAGCAGCTTAAGGGTAGAAGCTTTCTTT.

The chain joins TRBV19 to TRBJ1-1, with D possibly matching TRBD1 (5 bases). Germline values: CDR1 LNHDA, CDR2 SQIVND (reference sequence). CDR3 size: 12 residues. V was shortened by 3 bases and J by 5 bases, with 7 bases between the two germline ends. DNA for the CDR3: TGTGCCAGTAGTATCTGGGGGACTGAAGCTTTCTTT. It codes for CASSIWGTEAFF.

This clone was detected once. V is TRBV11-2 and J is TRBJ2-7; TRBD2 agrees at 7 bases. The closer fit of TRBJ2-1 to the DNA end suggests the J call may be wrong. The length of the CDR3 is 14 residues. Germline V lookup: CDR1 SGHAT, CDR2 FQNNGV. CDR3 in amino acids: CASSLVLGTTEQFF. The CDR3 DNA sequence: TGTGCCAGCAGCTTAGTTTTAGGGACTACCGAGCAGTTCTTC.

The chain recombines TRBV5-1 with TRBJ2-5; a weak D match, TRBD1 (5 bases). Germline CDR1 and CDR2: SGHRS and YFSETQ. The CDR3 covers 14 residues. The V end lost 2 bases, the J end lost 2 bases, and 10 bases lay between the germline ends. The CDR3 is CASSFKGNQETQYF. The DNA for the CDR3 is TGCGCCAGCAGCTTCAAGGGGAATCAAGAGACCCAGTACTTC.

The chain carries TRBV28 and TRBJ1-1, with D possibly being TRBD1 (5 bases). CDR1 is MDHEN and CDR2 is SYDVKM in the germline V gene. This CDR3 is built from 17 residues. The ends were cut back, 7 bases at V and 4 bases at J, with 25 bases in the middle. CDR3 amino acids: CASILGGSGWKGTEAFF. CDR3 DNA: TGTGCCAGCATTCTCGGGGGGTCGGGCTGGAAGGGCACTGAAGCTTTCTTT.

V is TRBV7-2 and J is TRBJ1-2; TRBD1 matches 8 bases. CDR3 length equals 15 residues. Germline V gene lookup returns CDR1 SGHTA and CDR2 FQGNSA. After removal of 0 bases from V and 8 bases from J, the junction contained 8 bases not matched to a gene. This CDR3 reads CASSLANDRGYGYTF. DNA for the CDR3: TGTGCCAGCAGCTTAGCGAACGACAGGGGATACGGCTACACCTTC.

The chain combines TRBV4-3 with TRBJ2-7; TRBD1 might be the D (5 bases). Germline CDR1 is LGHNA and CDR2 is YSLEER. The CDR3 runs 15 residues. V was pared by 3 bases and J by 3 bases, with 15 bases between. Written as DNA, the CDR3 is TGCGCCAGCAGCCAGGTAGCCAGGGCCAACTACGAGCAGTACTTC. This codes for CASSQVARANYEQYF.

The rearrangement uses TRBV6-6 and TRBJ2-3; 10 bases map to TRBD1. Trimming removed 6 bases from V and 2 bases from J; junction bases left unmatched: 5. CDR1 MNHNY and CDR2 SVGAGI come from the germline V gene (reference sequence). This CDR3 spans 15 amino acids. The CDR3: CASSQGQGFTDTQYF. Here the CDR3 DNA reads TGTGCCAGCAGCCAGGGACAGGGGTTCACAGATACGCAGTATTTT.

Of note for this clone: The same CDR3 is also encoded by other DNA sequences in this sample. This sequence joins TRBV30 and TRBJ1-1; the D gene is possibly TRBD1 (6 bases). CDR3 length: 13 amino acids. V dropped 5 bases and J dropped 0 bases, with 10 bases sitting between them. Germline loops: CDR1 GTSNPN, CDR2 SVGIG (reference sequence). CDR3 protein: CAWDRRMNTEAFF. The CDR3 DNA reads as TGTGCCTGGGACAGGCGTATGAACACTGAAGCTTTCTTT.

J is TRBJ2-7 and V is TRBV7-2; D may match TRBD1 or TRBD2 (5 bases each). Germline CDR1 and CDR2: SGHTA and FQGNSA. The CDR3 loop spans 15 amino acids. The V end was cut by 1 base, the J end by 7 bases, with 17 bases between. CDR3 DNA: TGTGCCAGCAGCTTAGAACCGGGACGGATGGTTGAGCAGTACTTC. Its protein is CASSLEPGRMVEQYF.

CDR3 protein: CASSPLGIEQFF. In DNA, the CDR3 is TGCGCCAGCAGTCCCCTCGGGATAGAGCAGTTCTTC. The chain has TRBV5-1 and TRBJ2-1; a possible D gene is TRBD2 (5 bases). V was trimmed by 5 bases and J by 10 bases, leaving 13 bases between them. This CDR3 has 12 amino acids. The germline V gene encodes CDR1 SGHRS and CDR2 YFSETQ.

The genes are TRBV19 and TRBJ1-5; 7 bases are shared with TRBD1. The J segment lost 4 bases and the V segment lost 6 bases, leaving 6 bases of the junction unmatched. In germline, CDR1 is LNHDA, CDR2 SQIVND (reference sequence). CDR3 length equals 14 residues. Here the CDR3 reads CASRRQGWNQPQHF. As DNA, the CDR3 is TGTGCCAGTAGGAGACAGGGATGGAATCAGCCCCAGCATTTT.

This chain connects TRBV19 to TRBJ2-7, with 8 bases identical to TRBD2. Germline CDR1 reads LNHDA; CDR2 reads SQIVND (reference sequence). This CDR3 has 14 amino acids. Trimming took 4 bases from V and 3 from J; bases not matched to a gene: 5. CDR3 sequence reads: CASSKTSVSYEQYF. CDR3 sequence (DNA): TGTGCCAGTAGTAAGACTAGCGTTAGCTACGAGCAGTACTTC.